This T cell receptor beta chain originates from a study of response to subunit inactivated influenza vaccine. Regarding the study as a whole: It was suggested by the authors that few new T cells are recruited by each seasonal influenza vaccination.

This clonotype has just a few counts. Its antigen is undetermined. TCRdb re-called the RT-PCR reads with MiXCR, one entry per CDR3 protein. Found here are some 550,000 distinct CDR3 sequences, 20% to 25% of them singletons; the top ten hold approximately 3%. Trimming shortened V by 1 base and J by 5 bases, and 14 bases separated the two germline ends. The CDR3 length is 15 residues. The same specimen was also included in a second study, on T cells expressing NK-cell markers. This second study says: 5'RACE template switching built TCR beta cDNA with unique molecular identifiers. Only alpha-beta TCR T cells were sorted in several experiments, using an anti-gamma-delta TCR antibody. Clarity on HCMV specificity was lacking for the expanded NKG2C+ T cell clones.

The V and J genes are TRBV12-3 or TRBV12-4 and TRBJ2-5; maybe TRBD1 (5 bases). The sample was CD4+ T cells sorted from PBMCs, taken roughly 12 days after vaccination. The TCR sequence derives from a man in his fifties or sixties who received an inactivated influenza vaccine. The CDR3 is CASSLGQGMRETQYF. In nucleotides, the CDR3 is TGTGCCAGCAGTTTAGGGCAGGGAATGCGGGAGACCCAGTACTTC.